Sequencing of this T cell receptor (beta chain) was carried out in a study of CD8+ T cells in alopecia areata. Study-level results: Among the cells sequenced in scalp samples are also the resident alphabeta T cells of normal skin.

Germline V gene lookup returns CDR1 SEHNR and CDR2 FQNEAQ (reference sequence). The V gene lost 2 bases and the J gene lost 5 bases, with 4 bases spanning the gap. The CDR3 is 11 amino acids. Treatment here: oral pan-JAK inhibitor, 5-10 mg twice daily. It was cDNA, reverse transcribed from extracted RNA, that served as the sequencing template. Assay: immunoSEQ multiplex PCR; the TCRdb copy retains only in-frame clones and omits some. The sample lists roughly 110,000 clones, 56% occurring once. In the case of this clone: Its antigen is still unknown.

Sequenced here: CD4+ T cells sorted from blood, sampled at week 24, from a patient treated with tofacitinib. This rearrangement joins TRBV7-9 to TRBJ2-7; D call uncertain. The TCR sequence derives from a human donor with alopecia areata. The CDR3 DNA reads TGTGCCAGCAGCTTATCCCACGAGCAGTACTTC. Protein product: CASSLSHEQYF.